One and the same sample provided the 13 T cell receptor beta chains below, sequenced in a study of monozygotic twins with inflammatory bowel disease. From its re-call of the 5' RACE reads, TCRdb lists each CDR3 protein once, without DNA. This table holds some 400,000 distinct CDR3 sequences. The source material was blood. Every receptor here comes from a human donor with ulcerative colitis or Crohn's disease, or a healthy co-twin of an affected twin (not recorded which).

The V gene is TRBV6-1, the J gene TRBJ2-2; TCRdb picks TRBD2, but there is no DNA to check that call. Germline CDR1 and CDR2: MNHNS and SASEGT. CDR3 length: 15 amino acids. The CDR3 region is CASRVQASRTGELFF.

The chain links TRBV29-1 to TRBJ2-3; checking the TCRdb D call of TRBD1 is not possible without DNA. Germline CDR1 reads SQVTM; CDR2 reads ANQGSEA. The CDR3 sequence is 15 residues long. The chain's CDR3 is CGVGARLEGTDTQYF.

This sequence joins TRBV2 and TRBJ2-1; the D call from TCRdb, TRBD2, cannot be confirmed without DNA. The CDR3 runs to 12 residues. Germline V lookup: CDR1 SNHLY, CDR2 FYNNEI. Here the CDR3 reads CASNGMEDEQFF.

The chain is built from TRBV12-3 or TRBV12-4 and TRBJ2-2; TCRdb indicates TRBD1, and absent DNA this call remains unverified. The length of the CDR3 is 13 residues. The CDR3 loop is CASSLRGAGELFF.

V usage is TRBV6-1 and J usage is TRBJ2-6. This CDR3 contains 17 residues. CDR1 and CDR2 from the germline V gene are MNHNS and SASEGT. This CDR3 is CASSTGRRTSGANVLTF.

The chain is built from TRBV29-1 and TRBJ2-1; TCRdb returns TRBD2, unconfirmable since there is no DNA. CDR1 is SQVTM and CDR2 is ANQGSEA in the germline V gene. CDR3 length: 16 amino acids. The CDR3: CSSWGAGRSPYNEQFF.

The V gene is TRBV15, the J gene TRBJ2-2; TCRdb lists TRBD2, though no DNA is available to test this call. This CDR3 contains 16 residues. Germline assignment: CDR1 LNHNV and CDR2 YYDKDF (reference sequence). This CDR3 is CATSRDARENTGELFF.

The chain joins TRBV12-3 or TRBV12-4 to TRBJ2-1; the TRBD2 assignment by TCRdb is unverifiable without DNA. CDR3 size: 16 residues. The CDR3 loop reads CASSPPSGGANNEQFF.

This sequence joins TRBV30 and TRBJ2-1. This CDR3 spans 12 amino acids. The germline gives CDR1 GTSNPN, CDR2 SVGIG (reference sequence). The CDR3: CAWIPQMNEQFF.

This rearrangement joins TRBV3-1 to TRBJ2-1; TCRdb's D gene call, TRBD1, goes unchecked for lack of DNA. Looked up from germline, CDR1 is LGHDT and CDR2 is YNNKEL (reference sequence). The CDR3 contains 18 residues. This CDR3 is CASSQEGTERKSYNEQFF.

This sequence joins TRBV2 and TRBJ1-2; TCRdb's D gene call, TRBD1, goes unchecked for lack of DNA. This CDR3 has 14 amino acids. The V gene's germline CDR1 is SNHLY and CDR2 FYNNEI. CDR3 region: CASLPGVYNYGYTF.

The chain is built from TRBV27 and TRBJ2-1. The CDR3 totals 14 residues. Germline CDR1 is MNHEY and CDR2 is SMNVEV (reference sequence). CDR3 residues: CASSILSTANEQFF.

The rearrangement uses TRBV5-1 and TRBJ1-2; the D gene TCRdb calls, TRBD1, cannot be checked with no DNA. Per the germline V gene, CDR1 is SGHRS and CDR2 is YFSETQ. The CDR3 totals 16 residues. Here the CDR3 reads CASSLEGRLGDYGYTF.